One and the same sample provided the 8 T cell receptor beta chains below, sequenced in a study of T cell clonality in common variable immunodeficiency. Generated by immunoSEQ multiplex PCR, the TCRdb table keeps only in-frame clones and is missing some. This repertoire holds tens of thousands of clones, and none appear only once. The specimen sequenced was peripheral blood mononuclear cells. The source is a person aged 18 to 70 in good health.

In this sample, this clone turned up many times. Coverage ceases 3 residues before the CDR3 finishes, and the germline J gene fills in the end. This chain links TRBV7-3 with TRBJ1-1; D might be TRBD1 (5 bases). This CDR3 comprises 15 residues. Germline lookup yields CDR1 SGHTA and CDR2 FQGTGA. The V end was cut by 5 bases, the J end by 4 bases, with 17 bases between. CDR3 region: CASSPGGGFGTEAFF. CDR3 bases read: TGTGCCAGCAGCCCGGGTGGGGGGTTTGGCACTGAA.

Ten or more counts support this clone. Read sequence stops 3 residues before the CDR3 end, and the germline J gene provides the missing end. The chain has TRBV5-1 and TRBJ1-1; D is uncertain. V lost 4 bases to trimming and J lost 4 bases, with 11 bases between them. CDR1 is SGHRS, CDR2 YFSETQ, per germline. The CDR3 length is 13 residues. The sequenced CDR3 bases are TGCGCCAGCAGCCCACCGGGTGGCACTGAA. Protein product: CASSPPGGTE. The whole CDR3 sequence is CASSPPGGTEAFF.

This clone has a count of ten or more. The CDR3 end is not reached by the read, which stops 3 residues before it; the germline J gene fills it in. The chain combines TRBV4-2 with TRBJ2-3, with TRBD2 identical over 8 bases. Per germline, CDR1 LGHNA and CDR2 YNFKEQ. The CDR3 runs 15 residues. V shed 4 bases, J shed 5 bases, and the junction held 8 bases outside the gene matches. CDR3 sequence reads: CASSPGLDGGDTQYF. The DNA read from the CDR3 is TGTGCCAGCAGCCCGGGACTAGACGGGGGAGATACG.

This clone has a count of ten or more. Read coverage stops 3 residues before the CDR3 terminus; the germline J gene supplies the remainder. The rearrangement joins TRBV29-1 to TRBJ2-2; D may be TRBD1 (5 bases). Germline-derived CDR1 and CDR2 are SQVTM and ANQGSEA. V was pared by 0 bases and J by 6 bases, with 14 bases between. The CDR3 runs 15 residues. CDR3: CSVEESAGYAGELFF. CDR3 bases read: TGCAGCGTTGAAGAGTCGGCAGGGTACGCCGGGGAG.

This clone was counted at least ten times. The read ends 3 residues shy of where the CDR3 ends; the end is completed using the germline J gene. This chain uses TRBV19 with TRBJ2-3, with D perhaps TRBD2 (6 bases). Trimming left V 8 bases short and J 1 base short, with 16 bases between. This CDR3 spans 15 amino acids. The germline V gene has CDR1 LNHDA and CDR2 SQIVND (reference sequence). The sequenced part of the CDR3 DNA is TGTGCCAGTCGACCCGGGGGTTTAGGCACAGATACG. This codes for CASRPGGLGTDT. The whole CDR3 protein reads CASRPGGLGTDTQYF. Together with reference TRBV19 and TRBJ2-3, the CDR3 gives the full variable domain: DGGITQSPKYLFRKEGQNVTLSCEQNLNHDAMYWYRQDPGQGLRLIYYSQIVNDFQKGDIAEGYSVSREKKESFPLTVTSAQKNPTAFYLCASRPGGLGTDTQYFGPGTRLTVL.

This clone was counted at least ten times. Read sequence stops 3 residues before the CDR3 end, and the germline J gene provides the missing end. The gene calls are TRBV20-1 and TRBJ2-7, with 8 bases aligning to TRBD1. J gave up 2 bases and V 3 bases, and 9 bases lay outside the gene matches. Germline V gene lookup returns CDR1 DFQATT and CDR2 SNEGSKA (reference sequence). The CDR3 loop spans 15 amino acids. The DNA read from the CDR3 is TGCAGTGCTAGTTTACGGGACAGGTCCCCCTACGAG. Its protein product is CSASLRDRSPYE. The whole CDR3 region reads CSASLRDRSPYEQYF.

This clone was seen at least ten times. The read halts 3 residues ahead of the CDR3 end, with the missing end drawn from the germline J gene. The V gene is TRBV5-1, the J gene TRBJ2-1, with a weak D call TRBD2 (5 bases). V was cut by 4 bases and J by 3 bases, with 14 bases left in between. CDR3 length: 15 amino acids. Germline CDR1 SGHRS, CDR2 YFSETQ. This chain's CDR3 is CASSPYLSGYNEQFF. The DNA read from the CDR3 is TGCGCCAGCAGCCCTTACCTGAGCGGCTACAATGAG.

This clone was found many times. The CDR3 end is not reached by the read, which stops 3 residues before it; the germline J gene fills it in. The V call is TRBV19, the J call TRBJ1-2, with D unclear. The germline gives CDR1 LNHDA, CDR2 SQIVND (reference sequence). CDR3 length equals 13 residues. CDR3 DNA, as far as it was read: TGTGCCAGTAGAACCGATTTGAGGTCGGGC. Translated, it gives CASRTDLRSG. The entire CDR3 protein reads CASRTDLRSGYTF.